The 20 T cell receptor beta chains reported below all come from one sample, sequenced in a study of molecular identifiers for immune sequencing clone quantification. TCRdb passed the PCR reads through MiXCR, listing each CDR3 protein once. Here the sample spans over 600,000 distinct CDR3 sequences, about 20% being singletons. The sample taken for sequencing was naive CD8+ T cells from blood, with Jurkat cell RNA spiked in. The subset is: FACS-sorted CD8+CD4-CCR7+CD45RA+ naive T cells. All receptors derive from a human donor in good health. Some libraries in this study had Jurkat cell RNA spiked in.

This clonotype was seen at least ten times. This chain uses TRBV19 with TRBJ2-7; D is uncertain. The ends were cut back, 4 bases at V and 0 bases at J, with 16 bases in the middle. CDR1 is LNHDA, CDR2 SQIVND, per germline (reference sequence). The CDR3 has 16 residues. This CDR3 reads CASSKGLRVLSYEQYF. The CDR3, as DNA: TGTGCCAGTAGTAAAGGGTTACGGGTCCTCTCCTACGAGCAGTACTTC.

The chain combines TRBV18 with TRBJ2-3; either TRBD1 or TRBD2 may supply D (5 bases each). This CDR3 is built from 16 residues. The germline CDR1 and CDR2 sequences are KGHSH and LQKENI. Deletions cut 4 bases from V and 3 bases from J, with 17 bases between. The CDR3 region has the DNA TGTGCCAGCTCACGACCGGAACTAGGGGAAACAGATACGCAGTATTTT. As protein: CASSRPELGETDTQYF.

This clonotype was observed at least ten times. CDR3 DNA sequence: TGTGCCAGCAGTTACTCGGCGACAGGTAGCTCCTACGAGCAGTACTTC. Translated: CASSYSATGSSYEQYF. The chain recombines TRBV6-5 with TRBJ2-7; possibly TRBD1 for D (6 bases). The CDR3 has 16 amino acids. Trimming stripped 0 bases from V and 0 bases from J, with 12 bases between. Germline-derived CDR1 and CDR2 are MNHEY and SVGAGI.

This chain joins TRBV20-1 and TRBJ1-2, with D unclear. Germline CDR1 is DFQATT and CDR2 is SNEGSKA (reference sequence). CDR3 size: 11 residues. Here the CDR3 reads CRGGGPYGYTF. The CDR3, as DNA: TGCAGAGGAGGAGGGCCCTATGGCTACACCTTC.

About this clonotype: A much larger clonotype is one base distant, so this may be a read error. V usage is TRBV20-1 and J usage is TRBJ2-4; possible D gene TRBD2, 5 bases. Germline CDR1 and CDR2: DFQATT and SNEGSKA (reference sequence). The CDR3 is 17 residues long. The CDR3 coding sequence is TGCAGTGCTAGAGGTGACAATAAACCGCTAGCCAAAGACATTCAGTACTTC. This encodes CSARGDNKPLAKDIQYF.

Worth noting for this clonotype: A read error may be the cause here, since a much bigger clone is one base away. V gene TRBV5-6 combines with J gene TRBJ1-1, with D unresolved. The CDR3 covers 14 residues. Per the germline V gene, CDR1 is SGHDT and CDR2 is YYEEEE. The DNA for the CDR3 is TGTGCCAGCAGCTTGGTTGGGATGAACACTGGAGCTTTCTTT. Translated, it gives CASSLVGMNTGAFF.

The chain joins TRBV28 to TRBJ1-2; 8 nucleotides align to TRBD1. Germline V gene lookup returns CDR1 MDHEN and CDR2 SYDVKM. The CDR3 has 14 amino acids. Trimming took 6 bases from V and 7 from J; bases not matched to a gene: 10. CDR3 sequence: CASRWRQGRSGYTF. CDR3 coding DNA: TGTGCCAGCAGATGGAGACAGGGGAGGAGTGGCTACACCTTC.

This clonotype was seen ten or more times. The chain combines TRBV7-9 with TRBJ1-1; TRBD1 matches at 8 bases. Germline V CDR1 and CDR2: SEHNR, FQNEAQ (reference sequence). The CDR3 is made up of 14 amino acids. V trimming: 5 bases; J trimming: 5 bases; junction bases outside the gene matches: 7. The CDR3 protein is CASSPPTGGTEAFF. The DNA of the CDR3 is TGTGCCAGCAGCCCACCCACAGGGGGGACTGAAGCTTTCTTT.

This clonotype was seen more than once but under ten times. V is TRBV7-9 and J is TRBJ2-2; 11 positions match TRBD1. This CDR3 contains 18 residues. J was trimmed by 5 bases and V by 0 bases; bases with no gene match: 8. Per germline, CDR1 SEHNR and CDR2 FQNEAQ (reference sequence). The DNA for the CDR3 is TGTGCCAGCAGCTTAGCGATGAGGACAGGGGGCATTACCGGGGAGCTGTTTTTT. Amino acid sequence: CASSLAMRTGGITGELFF.

This clonotype was seen many times. The chain employs TRBV5-5 and TRBJ1-1; TRBD1 is a possible D gene (6 bases). This CDR3 region has 15 residues. CDR1 and CDR2 (germline): SGHKS, YYEKEE (reference sequence). V shed 2 bases and J shed 8 bases, with 19 bases lying between them. The CDR3 is CASSFLQSGGAEAFF. The CDR3 DNA is TGTGCCAGCAGCTTTCTACAGTCGGGGGGCGCGGAAGCTTTCTTT.

This clonotype occurred many times. The rearrangement links TRBV30 to TRBJ1-1, with TRBD1 identical over 9 bases. The V gene end was trimmed by 2 bases and the J gene end by 0 bases; junction bases not matched to a gene: 7. Germline CDR1 is GTSNPN and CDR2 is SVGIG (reference sequence). The CDR3 consists of 16 residues. The CDR3 loop reads CAWSLRDRVMNTEAFF. DNA of the CDR3: TGTGCCTGGAGTCTCCGGGACAGGGTTATGAACACTGAAGCTTTCTTT. Based on the CDR3 plus reference TRBV30 and TRBJ1-1, the full variable domain is SQTIHQWPATLVQPVGSPLSLECTVEGTSNPNLYWYRQAAGRGLQLLFYSVGIGQISSEVPQNLSASRPQDRQFILSSKKLLLSDSGFYLCAWSLRDRVMNTEAFFGQGTRLTVV.

The table lists this clonotype with many counts. The gene calls are TRBV4-3 and TRBJ2-3; perhaps TRBD1 as D (6 bases). Germline loops: CDR1 LGHNA, CDR2 YSLEER. There are 15 residues in the CDR3. V was pared by 4 bases and J by 1 base, with 12 bases between. CDR3 in amino acids: CASSRETGGTDTQYF. The CDR3 DNA reads TGCGCCAGCAGCCGAGAGACAGGTGGCACAGATACGCAGTATTTT.

Turning to this clonotype: A much larger clonotype is one base distant, so this may be a read error. V gene TRBV6-2 or TRBV6-3 combines with J gene TRBJ2-5; a weak D match, TRBD2 (5 bases). Germline V gives CDR1 MNHEY, CDR2 SVGEGT. With 4 bases removed from V and 2 bases from J, the gap between germline ends came to 11 bases. The CDR3 length is 14 residues. This chain's CDR3 is CASSCGPFQETQYF. CDR3 DNA sequence: TGTGCCAGCAGTTGCGGGCCTTTTCAAGAGACCCAGTACTTC.

A few counts support this clonotype. The J gene is TRBJ2-5, the V gene TRBV4-1; 9 bases fit TRBD1. Looked up from germline, CDR1 is MGHRA and CDR2 is YSYEKL. J lost 5 bases, V lost 2 bases, and 6 bases had no gene match. The CDR3 length is 15 residues. The CDR3 spells CASSQTPGTGETQYF. The CDR3 nucleotides read TGCGCCAGCAGCCAAACTCCCGGGACAGGGGAGACCCAGTACTTC.

This clonotype was recorded at least ten times. This sequence joins TRBV4-1 and TRBJ1-1; D not certain. In germline, CDR1 is MGHRA, CDR2 YSYEKL. V lost 2 bases and J 5 bases, leaving 9 bases between the germline ends. The length of the CDR3 is 13 residues. The CDR3 nucleotides are TGCGCCAGCAGCCAAAATACCGCAACTGAAGCTTTCTTT. It codes for CASSQNTATEAFF.

The rearrangement joins TRBV4-3 to TRBJ2-2; either TRBD1 or TRBD2 may supply D (5 bases each). Germline V gene lookup returns CDR1 LGHNA and CDR2 YSLEER. Trimming stripped 5 bases from V and 7 bases from J, with 17 bases between. The CDR3 is 15 amino acids. The CDR3 nucleotides are TGCGCCAGCAGCTATGGGACGGCAGGGAGCGGGGAGCTGTTTTTT. Its translation is CASSYGTAGSGELFF.

A few counts support this clonotype. The rearrangement joins TRBV7-2 to TRBJ2-5, with D hard to call. V was cut by 8 bases and J by 7 bases, with 14 bases left in between. Germline V gene lookup returns CDR1 SGHTA and CDR2 FQGNSA. The CDR3 consists of 12 residues. This CDR3 reads CASGIDRATQYF. The CDR3 DNA follows: TGTGCCAGCGGAATAGATAGGGCGACCCAGTACTTC.

About this clonotype itself: A much more abundant neighbour one base away suggests this may be a read error. The rearrangement joins TRBV20-1 to TRBJ2-7; D is possibly TRBD1 or TRBD2 (5 bases each). The V end lost 4 bases, the J end lost 0 bases, and 10 bases lay between the germline ends. The germline V gene encodes CDR1 DFQATT and CDR2 SNEGSKA (reference sequence). This CDR3 comprises 13 residues. The CDR3: CSAIGTYSYEQYF. CDR3 bases: TGCAGTGCTATAGGGACCTACTCCTACGAGCAGTACTTC.

About this clonotype: A much larger clone sits a single nucleotide away, making a read error possible. The chain links TRBV6-2 or TRBV6-3 to TRBJ2-1; 8 positions agree with TRBD2. Germline-derived CDR1 and CDR2 are MNHEY and SVGEGT. Unmatched junction bases numbered 11, after V lost 6 bases and J lost 7 bases. CDR3 length: 15 amino acids. In nucleotides, the CDR3 is TGTGCCAGCAGCGCCGGGACTAGAAGGAGTAATGAGCAGTTCTTC. This codes for CASSAGTRRSNEQFF.

Note on this clonotype: A read error may account for a junction end that differs from germline. The CDR3 DNA reads as TGTGCCAGCTCGGCTTCCTACGGGCAGTACTTC. Its translation is CASSASYGQYF. J is TRBJ2-7 and V is TRBV5-6; D ambiguous. Germline assignment: CDR1 SGHDT and CDR2 YYEEEE. The CDR3 has 11 residues.